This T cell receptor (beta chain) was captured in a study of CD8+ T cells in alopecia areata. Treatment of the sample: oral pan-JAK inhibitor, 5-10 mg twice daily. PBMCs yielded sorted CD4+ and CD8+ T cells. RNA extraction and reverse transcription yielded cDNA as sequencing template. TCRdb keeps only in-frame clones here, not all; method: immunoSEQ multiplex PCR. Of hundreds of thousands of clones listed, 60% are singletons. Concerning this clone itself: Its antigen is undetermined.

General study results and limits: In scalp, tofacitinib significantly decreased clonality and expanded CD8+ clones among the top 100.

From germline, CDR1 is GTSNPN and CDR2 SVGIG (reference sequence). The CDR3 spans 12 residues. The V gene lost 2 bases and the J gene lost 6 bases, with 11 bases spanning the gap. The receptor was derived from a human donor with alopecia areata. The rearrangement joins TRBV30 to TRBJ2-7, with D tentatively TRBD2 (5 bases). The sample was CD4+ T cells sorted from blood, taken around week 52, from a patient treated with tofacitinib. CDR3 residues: CAWSRASGEQYF. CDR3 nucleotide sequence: TGTGCCTGGAGTAGGGCCAGCGGCGAGCAGTACTTC.